These 14 T cell receptor beta chains came from one sample sequenced in a study of T-cell reconstitution after alpha-beta-depleted transplantation in children. The TCRbeta library was prepared with unique molecular identifiers. TCRdb re-called the PCR reads with MiXCR, one entry per CDR3 protein. Of some 390,000 distinct CDR3 sequences in the sample, just over 20% were seen once. Sample: PBMCs from the stem cell graft donor, taken from the stem cell graft. Receptors were obtained from a human donor who donated a stem cell graft to a child with acute myeloid leukemia.

This clonotype was counted between two and nine times. This rearrangement joins TRBV12-3 or TRBV12-4 to TRBJ1-1; D gene unclear. V shed 6 bases and J shed 8 bases, with 10 bases lying between them. The CDR3 length is 11 residues. In nucleotides, the CDR3 is TGTGCCAGCAGCCAGACATCGGAAGCTTTCTTT. This encodes CASSQTSEAFF.

This clonotype occurred a few times. This chain joins TRBV23-1 and TRBJ2-7, with D maybe TRBD1 (6 bases). TRBV23-1 is an ORF for which the function is uncertain. The ends were cut back, 2 bases at V and 3 bases at J, with 11 bases in the middle. This CDR3 region has 14 residues. In nucleotides, the CDR3 is TGCGCCAGCAGTCAAATACAGGGATACTACGAGCAGTACTTC. As protein: CASSQIQGYYEQYF.

This clonotype was counted ten times or more. J is TRBJ2-7 and V is TRBV24-1; 9 positions agree with TRBD1. The CDR3 is made up of 15 amino acids. The V segment lost 7 bases and the J segment 5 bases; nucleotides outside the gene matches: 11. Germline-derived CDR1 and CDR2 are KGHDR and SFDVKD. CDR3 protein: CATSGTGIEGNEQYF. DNA of the CDR3: TGTGCCACCAGCGGGACAGGGATCGAGGGGAACGAGCAGTACTTC.

V gene TRBV27 combines with J gene TRBJ2-7; TRBD1 matches 11 bases. Germline V gene sequence: CDR1 MNHEY, CDR2 SMNVEV (reference sequence). V was clipped by 5 bases and J by 6 bases; unmatched bases: 9. The CDR3 covers 15 residues. The CDR3 sequence: CASSPTGQGGFEQYF. The CDR3 DNA is TGTGCCAGCAGTCCGACGGGACAGGGGGGTTTCGAGCAGTACTTC.

This rearrangement joins TRBV28 to TRBJ2-7; D remains ambiguous. The V end was cut by 3 bases, the J end by 9 bases, with 12 bases between. CDR1 and CDR2 from the germline V gene are MDHEN and SYDVKM. The CDR3 is 12 residues long. The CDR3 here is CASSFVLIAQYF. The DNA for the CDR3 is TGTGCCAGCAGTTTTGTCCTAATAGCGCAGTACTTC.

This clonotype was seen more than once but under ten times. The chain combines TRBV18 with TRBJ2-3; D is perhaps TRBD2 (5 bases). The CDR3 is 17 amino acids. Germline-derived CDR1 and CDR2 are KGHSH and LQKENI. Trimming shortened V by 0 bases and J by 1 base, and 14 bases separated the two germline ends. This chain's CDR3 is CASSPPDGVRGTDTQYF. CDR3 nucleotides: TGTGCCAGCTCACCACCGGACGGGGTACGGGGCACAGATACGCAGTATTTT.

Only a few counts were recorded for this clonotype. CDR3 loop: CATSRVGYSGANVLTF. The CDR3 coding sequence is TGTGCCACCAGCAGAGTCGGATACTCTGGGGCCAACGTCCTGACTTTC. The V call is TRBV15, the J call TRBJ2-6; no clear D. Germline CDR1 is LNHNV and CDR2 is YYDKDF (reference sequence). CDR3 length: 16 amino acids. Trimming pared 1 base from V and 0 bases from J, leaving 7 bases between.

The V gene is TRBV7-6, the J gene TRBJ2-2; 8 nucleotides align to TRBD2. Trimming removed 7 bases from V and 5 bases from J; junction bases left unmatched: 12. Germline V gives CDR1 SGHVS, CDR2 FNYEAQ. CDR3 length: 16 residues. The CDR3 loop reads CASTHTRTSLTGELFF. Written as DNA, the CDR3 is TGTGCCAGCACCCACACCCGGACTAGCCTAACCGGGGAGCTGTTTTTT.

Here the CDR3 reads CASSISGTTYEQYF. The CDR3, as DNA: TGTGCCAGTAGCATCAGCGGTACCACCTACGAGCAGTACTTC. This chain joins TRBV19 and TRBJ2-7; TRBD2 might be the D (5 bases). The CDR3 runs to 14 residues. V was clipped by 6 bases and J by 2 bases, with 14 bases between them. CDR1 LNHDA and CDR2 SQIVND come from the germline V gene (reference sequence).

The chain combines TRBV20-1 with TRBJ2-2; no reliable D call. V was shortened by 0 bases and J by 7 bases, with 6 bases between the two germline ends. Germline lookup yields CDR1 DFQATT and CDR2 SNEGSKA (reference sequence). The CDR3 is 12 amino acids. For the CDR3, the DNA is TGCAGTGCTAGAGATACCGGCGGGGAGCTGTTTTTT. As protein: CSARDTGGELFF.

This clonotype was seen more than once but under ten times. CDR3 sequence reads: CSARVRGSVDTQYF. DNA for the CDR3: TGCAGTGCTAGAGTACGCGGGAGTGTAGATACGCAGTATTTT. The chain employs TRBV20-1 and TRBJ2-3; 7 nucleotides match TRBD2. Germline CDR1 is DFQATT and CDR2 is SNEGSKA (reference sequence). V gave up 1 base and J gave up 5 bases; unmatched junction bases: 6. The CDR3 sequence is 14 residues long.

The table lists this clonotype with many counts. The chain has TRBV15 and TRBJ2-1; TRBD2 aligns across 7 bases. Trimming took 0 bases from V and 4 from J; bases not matched to a gene: 9. Per germline, CDR1 LNHNV and CDR2 YYDKDF (reference sequence). This CDR3 is built from 17 residues. The CDR3 protein is CATSRDLGLAEYNEQFF. The CDR3 DNA reads as TGTGCCACCAGCAGAGATCTGGGGCTAGCGGAGTACAATGAGCAGTTCTTC. The full variable domain, with the rest looked up from reference TRBV15 and TRBJ2-1, is DAMVIQNPRYQVTQFGKPVTLSCSQTLNHNVMYWYQQKSSQAPKLLFHYYDKDFNNEADTPDNFQSRRPNTSFCFLDIRSPGLGDTAMYLCATSRDLGLAEYNEQFFGPGTRLTVL.

V and J are TRBV6-1 and TRBJ1-5; D ambiguous. Germline V gives CDR1 MNHNS, CDR2 SASEGT. There are 14 residues in the CDR3. V gave up 6 bases and J gave up 2 bases, with 11 bases separating them. The CDR3, as DNA: TGTGCCAGCAGGATGGGTAACGGCAATCAGCCCCAGCATTTT. This sequence encodes CASRMGNGNQPQHF.

This clonotype appeared a few times. CDR3 protein: CASSRLLYNEQFF. The CDR3 DNA is TGTGCCAGCAGCAGGCTGCTCTACAATGAGCAGTTCTTC. The chain uses TRBV4-2 and TRBJ2-1; D uncertain. Germline lookup yields CDR1 LGHNA and CDR2 YNFKEQ. V lost 5 bases and J 3 bases, leaving 8 bases between the germline ends. CDR3 size: 13 residues.